A selection of T cell receptor beta chains follows, all from one sample in a study of T-cell reconstitution after alpha-beta-depleted transplantation in children. TCRdb itself ran the PCR reads through MiXCR, one entry per CDR3 protein. Counted here are hundreds of thousands of distinct CDR3 sequences, roughly 10% occurring once; the ten biggest clones make up around 4%. This material consisted of PBMCs from the stem cell graft donor, taken from the stem cell graft. All receptors derive from a human donor who donated a stem cell graft to a child with acute myeloid leukemia. The conserved cysteine and the conserved F or W are not part of the CDR3 here.

v_gene	j_gene	CDR3aa
TRBV25-1	TRBJ1-2	ASSEFSGSNYGYT
TRBV7-2	TRBJ2-5	ASSLESRGETQY
TRBV10-3	TRBJ2-3	AIRSGSEATDTQY
TRBV30	TRBJ1-5	AWRGQAGQPQH
TRBV20-1	TRBJ1-3	SARDTAQGANTIY
TRBV20-1	TRBJ1-1	SARRGTGLNEAF
TRBV7-9	TRBJ2-5	ASSVSRAGETQY
TRBV29-1	TRBJ2-6	SVELRGAGSGANVLT
TRBV29-1	TRBJ2-1	SVGKGSTSYNEQF
TRBV29-1	TRBJ2-3	SVSRGGFGTDTQY
TRBV6-1	TRBJ2-1	ASTQRSGVSYNEQF
TRBV6-2/TRBV6-3	TRBJ2-1	ASSFKGSGEQF
TRBV20-1	TRBJ1-5	SARGSIGNQPQH
TRBV5-1	TRBJ2-1	ASSAGSFSYNEQF
TRBV7-9	TRBJ2-4	ASSRSGGEDIQY
TRBV11-2	TRBJ2-3	ASSLGRRQNTDTQY
TRBV5-1	TRBJ2-1	ASTPIPGGYNEQF
TRBV6-1	TRBJ1-1	ASSEFGGGSTEAF
TRBV20-1	TRBJ2-7	SARGAGAYEQY
TRBV18	TRBJ2-5	ASSPPGETQY
TRBV20-1	TRBJ2-6	SARDTSGGSGANVLT
TRBV6-1	TRBJ1-1	ASSEDGVRGNTEAF
TRBV7-9	TRBJ2-3	ASSSVQGADTQY
TRBV12-3/TRBV12-4	TRBJ2-5	ASSVRTQY
TRBV12-3/TRBV12-4	TRBJ1-5	ASSRAVGQPQH
TRBV5-1	TRBJ2-1	ASSLPSGREGPYNEQF
TRBV9	TRBJ1-4	ASSTSGHPNEKLF
TRBV2	TRBJ2-6	ASRHRDSLISGANVLT
TRBV18	TRBJ1-2	ASSPPGQNNYGYT
TRBV12-3/TRBV12-4	TRBJ2-4	ASSLGGSGKNIQY
TRBV29-1	TRBJ2-7	SVVNYEQY
TRBV10-3	TRBJ2-7	AISPTSGRGPSYEQY
TRBV12-3/TRBV12-4	TRBJ2-2	ASSLVFRAGTSATGELF
TRBV20-1	TRBJ2-3	SAPLGPTGVSTDTQY